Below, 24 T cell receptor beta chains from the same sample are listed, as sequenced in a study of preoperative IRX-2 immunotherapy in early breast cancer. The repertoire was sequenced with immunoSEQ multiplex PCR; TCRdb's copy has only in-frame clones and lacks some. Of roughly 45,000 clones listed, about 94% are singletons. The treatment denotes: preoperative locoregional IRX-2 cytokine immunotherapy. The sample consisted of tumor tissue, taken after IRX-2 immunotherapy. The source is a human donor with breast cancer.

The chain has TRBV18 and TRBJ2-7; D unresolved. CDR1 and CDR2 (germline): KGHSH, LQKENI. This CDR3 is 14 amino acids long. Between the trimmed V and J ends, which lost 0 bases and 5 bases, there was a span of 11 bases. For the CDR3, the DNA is TGTGCCAGCTCACCACCGGGCTCTCCCCACGAGCAGTACTTC. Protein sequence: CASSPPGSPHEQYF.

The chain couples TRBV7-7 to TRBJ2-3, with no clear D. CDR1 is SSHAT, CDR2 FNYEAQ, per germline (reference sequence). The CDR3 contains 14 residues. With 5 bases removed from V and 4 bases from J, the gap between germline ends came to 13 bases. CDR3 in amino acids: CASSRTRFADTQYF. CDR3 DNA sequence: TGTGCCAGCAGCCGGACGAGGTTCGCAGATACGCAGTATTTT.

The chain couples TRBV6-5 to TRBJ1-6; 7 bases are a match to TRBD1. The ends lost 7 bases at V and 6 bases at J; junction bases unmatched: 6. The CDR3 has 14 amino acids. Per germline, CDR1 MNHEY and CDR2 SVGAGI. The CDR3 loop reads CASMRQGVNSPLHF. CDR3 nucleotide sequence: TGTGCCAGCATGAGACAGGGTGTTAATTCACCCCTCCACTTT.

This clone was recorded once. Here the CDR3 DNA reads TGTGCCAGCAGTTACGAACAGGGAGCCTACGAGCAGTACTTC. Translated, it gives CASSYEQGAYEQYF. J is TRBJ2-7 and V is TRBV6-5, with D maybe TRBD1 (6 bases). Germline V lookup: CDR1 MNHEY, CDR2 SVGAGI. The germline V and J ends were trimmed by 2 bases and 2 bases, with 10 bases remaining between them. CDR3 length: 14 amino acids.

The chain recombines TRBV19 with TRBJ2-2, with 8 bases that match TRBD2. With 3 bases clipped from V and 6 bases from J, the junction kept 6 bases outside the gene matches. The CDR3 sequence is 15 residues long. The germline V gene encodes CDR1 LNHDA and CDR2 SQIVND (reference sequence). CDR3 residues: CASSITGGPAGELFF. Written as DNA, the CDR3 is TGTGCCAGTAGTATCACGGGGGGGCCGGCCGGGGAGCTGTTTTTT. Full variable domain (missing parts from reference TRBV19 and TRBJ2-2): DGGITQSPKYLFRKEGQNVTLSCEQNLNHDAMYWYRQDPGQGLRLIYYSQIVNDFQKGDIAEGYSVSREKKESFPLTVTSAQKNPTAFYLCASSITGGPAGELFFGEGSRLTVL.

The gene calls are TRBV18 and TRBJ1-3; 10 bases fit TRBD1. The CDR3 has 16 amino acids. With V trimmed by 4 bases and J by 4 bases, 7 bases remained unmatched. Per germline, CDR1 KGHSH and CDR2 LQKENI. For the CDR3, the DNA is TGTGCCAGCTCACGCTCCGGGACAGGGGACGGAAACACCATATATTTT. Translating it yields CASSRSGTGDGNTIYF.

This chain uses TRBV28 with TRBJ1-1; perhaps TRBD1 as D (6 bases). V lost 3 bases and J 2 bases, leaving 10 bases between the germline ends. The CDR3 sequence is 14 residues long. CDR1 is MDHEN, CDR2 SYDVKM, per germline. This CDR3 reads CASSFWTVNTEAFF. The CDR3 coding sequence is TGTGCCAGCAGTTTCTGGACAGTCAACACTGAAGCTTTCTTT.

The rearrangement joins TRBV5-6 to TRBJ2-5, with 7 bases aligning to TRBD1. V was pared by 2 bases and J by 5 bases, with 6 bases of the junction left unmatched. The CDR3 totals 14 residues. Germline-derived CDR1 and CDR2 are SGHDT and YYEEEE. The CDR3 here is CASSFPTGEETQYF. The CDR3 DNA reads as TGTGCCAGCAGCTTCCCTACAGGGGAGGAGACCCAGTACTTC. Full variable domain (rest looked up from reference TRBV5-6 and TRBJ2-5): DAGVTQSPTHLIKTRGQQVTLRCSPKSGHDTVSWYQQALGQGPQFIFQYYEEEERQRGNFPDRFSGHQFPNYSSELNVNALLLGDSALYLCASSFPTGEETQYFGPGTRLLVL.

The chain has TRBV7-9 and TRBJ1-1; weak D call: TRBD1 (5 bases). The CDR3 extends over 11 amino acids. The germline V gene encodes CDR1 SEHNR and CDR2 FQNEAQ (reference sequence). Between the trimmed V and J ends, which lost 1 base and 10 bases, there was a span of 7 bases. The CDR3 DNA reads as TGTGCCAGCAGCTTAGAGGGGAGAGCTTTCTTT. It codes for CASSLEGRAFF.

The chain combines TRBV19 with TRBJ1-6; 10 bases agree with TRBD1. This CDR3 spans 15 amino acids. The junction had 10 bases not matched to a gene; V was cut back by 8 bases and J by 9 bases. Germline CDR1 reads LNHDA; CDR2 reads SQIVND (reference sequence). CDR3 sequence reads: CASAEGQGPFSPLHF. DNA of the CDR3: TGTGCCAGTGCCGAGGGACAGGGGCCGTTTTCACCCCTCCACTTT. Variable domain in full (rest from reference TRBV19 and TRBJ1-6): DGGITQSPKYLFRKEGQNVTLSCEQNLNHDAMYWYRQDPGQGLRLIYYSQIVNDFQKGDIAEGYSVSREKKESFPLTVTSAQKNPTAFYLCASAEGQGPFSPLHFGNGTRLTVT.

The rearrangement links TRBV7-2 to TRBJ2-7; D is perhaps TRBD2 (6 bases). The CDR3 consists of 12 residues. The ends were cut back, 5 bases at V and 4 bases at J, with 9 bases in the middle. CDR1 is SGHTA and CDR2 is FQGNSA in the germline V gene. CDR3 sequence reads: CASSASGYEQYF. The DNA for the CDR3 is TGTGCCAGCAGCGCGAGCGGGTACGAGCAGTACTTC.

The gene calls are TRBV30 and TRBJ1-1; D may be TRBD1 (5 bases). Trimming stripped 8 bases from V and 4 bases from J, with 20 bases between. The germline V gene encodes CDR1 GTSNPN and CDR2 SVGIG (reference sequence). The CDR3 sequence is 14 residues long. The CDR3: CALEGRGWVTEAFF. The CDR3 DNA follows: TGTGCCCTCGAGGGGCGAGGGTGGGTCACTGAAGCTTTCTTT.

CDR3 residues: CASSLSGSAYEQYF. CDR3 nucleotides: TGTGCCAGCAGCTTATCAGGGTCCGCCTACGAGCAGTACTTC. J is TRBJ2-7 and V is TRBV7-2; a weak D match, TRBD1 (5 bases). Germline V gene lookup returns CDR1 SGHTA and CDR2 FQGNSA. This CDR3 spans 14 amino acids. Trimming left V 2 bases short and J 2 bases short, with 10 bases between.

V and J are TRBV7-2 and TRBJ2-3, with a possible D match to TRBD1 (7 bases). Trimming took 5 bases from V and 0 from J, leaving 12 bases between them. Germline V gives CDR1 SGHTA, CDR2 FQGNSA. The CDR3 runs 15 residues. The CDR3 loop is CASSQGGVSTDTQYF. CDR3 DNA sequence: TGTGCCAGCAGCCAGGGGGGCGTTAGCACAGATACGCAGTATTTT.

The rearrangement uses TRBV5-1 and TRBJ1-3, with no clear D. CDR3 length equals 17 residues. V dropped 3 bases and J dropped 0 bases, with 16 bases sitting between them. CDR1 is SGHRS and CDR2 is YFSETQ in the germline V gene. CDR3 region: CASSSGIGAHSGNTIYF. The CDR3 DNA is TGCGCCAGCAGCTCCGGTATAGGAGCTCACTCTGGAAACACCATATATTTT.

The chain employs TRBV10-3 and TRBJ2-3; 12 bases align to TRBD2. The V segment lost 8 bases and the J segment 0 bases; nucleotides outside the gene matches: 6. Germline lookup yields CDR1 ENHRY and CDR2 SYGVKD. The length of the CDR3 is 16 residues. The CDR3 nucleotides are TGTGCCATCGCCGGGACTAGCGGGCCTAGCACAGATACGCAGTATTTT. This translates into CAIAGTSGPSTDTQYF.

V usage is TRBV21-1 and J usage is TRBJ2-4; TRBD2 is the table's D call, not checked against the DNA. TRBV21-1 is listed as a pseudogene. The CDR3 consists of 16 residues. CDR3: CASSNSSGEAKNIQYF. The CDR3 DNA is TGTGCCAGCAGCAACTCTAGCGGGGAAGCCAAAAACATTCAGTACTTC.

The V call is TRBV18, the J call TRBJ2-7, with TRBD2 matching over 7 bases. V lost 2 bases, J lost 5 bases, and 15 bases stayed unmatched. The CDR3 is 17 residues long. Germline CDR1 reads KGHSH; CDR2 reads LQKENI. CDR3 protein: CASSPAWNRGRVNEQYF. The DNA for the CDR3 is TGTGCCAGCTCACCAGCCTGGAATCGCGGGAGAGTGAACGAGCAGTACTTC.

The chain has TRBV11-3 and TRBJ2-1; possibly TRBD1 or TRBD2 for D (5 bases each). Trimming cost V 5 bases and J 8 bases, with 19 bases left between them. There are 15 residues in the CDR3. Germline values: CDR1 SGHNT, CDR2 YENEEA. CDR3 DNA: TGTGCCAGCAGCCAGGGACGGTCGCGTCGGGATGAGCAGTTCTTC. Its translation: CASSQGRSRRDEQFF.

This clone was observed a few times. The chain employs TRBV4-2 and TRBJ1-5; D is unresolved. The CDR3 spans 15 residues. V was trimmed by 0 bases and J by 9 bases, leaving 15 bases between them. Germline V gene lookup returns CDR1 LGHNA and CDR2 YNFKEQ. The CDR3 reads CASSQDLGGGRPQHF. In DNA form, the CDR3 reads TGTGCCAGCAGCCAAGATTTAGGAGGAGGTCGGCCCCAGCATTTT.

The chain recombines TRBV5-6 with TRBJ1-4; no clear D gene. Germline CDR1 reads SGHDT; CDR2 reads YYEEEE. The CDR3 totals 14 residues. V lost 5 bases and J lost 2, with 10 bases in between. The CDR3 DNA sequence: TGTGCCAGCAGTGAAGGAGGCACTAATGAAAAACTGTTTTTT. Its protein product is CASSEGGTNEKLFF.

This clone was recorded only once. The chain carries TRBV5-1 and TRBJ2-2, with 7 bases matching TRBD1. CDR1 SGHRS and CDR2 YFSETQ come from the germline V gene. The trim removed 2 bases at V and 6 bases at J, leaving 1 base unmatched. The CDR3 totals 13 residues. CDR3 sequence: CASSFGQAGELFF. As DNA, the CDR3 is TGCGCCAGCAGCTTTGGACAGGCCGGGGAGCTGTTTTTT.

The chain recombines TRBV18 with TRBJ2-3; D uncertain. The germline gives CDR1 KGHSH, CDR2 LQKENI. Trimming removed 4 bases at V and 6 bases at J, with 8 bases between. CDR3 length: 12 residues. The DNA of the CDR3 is TGTGCCAGCTCACAAGAGCAGGATACGCAGTATTTT. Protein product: CASSQEQDTQYF.

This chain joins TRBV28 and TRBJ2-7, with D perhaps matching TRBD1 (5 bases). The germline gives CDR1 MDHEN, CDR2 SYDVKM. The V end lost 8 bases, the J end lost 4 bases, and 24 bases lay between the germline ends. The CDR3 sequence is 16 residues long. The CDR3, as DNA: TGTGCCAGCCTAACTCAACGGGCAGGGCTGGGATACGAGCAGTACTTC. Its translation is CASLTQRAGLGYEQYF.